The rows below give T cell receptor beta chains drawn from one sample of a study of shared clonotypes between healthy human individuals. Using immunoSEQ multiplex PCR, the repertoire was profiled, and TCRdb retains in-frame clones only, with some absent. The profile shows some 2,100,000 clones, about 92% of them singletons. The source material was naive CD8+ T cells from PBMCs. These receptors originate from a man between 18 and 29 years old in good health. Some clones in this sample may be carry-over from other donors' samples. Both conserved end residues are trimmed from each CDR3. Each record gives: clone size, J gene, V gene, CDR3 protein. Clone size is stated in some rows and not others, as once, few, many or a class when expanded.

abundance: -; j_gene: TRBJ2-1; v_gene: TRBV5-6; CDR3aa: ASSLGLHYNEQF
abundance: -; j_gene: TRBJ1-4; v_gene: TRBV7-8; CDR3aa: ASSLNWREESEKLF
abundance: -; j_gene: TRBJ2-7; v_gene: TRBV6-5; CDR3aa: ASSYSGDSSYEQY
abundance: once; j_gene: TRBJ2-5; v_gene: TRBV11-2; CDR3aa: ASSWPSRSSETQY
abundance: -; j_gene: TRBJ2-3; v_gene: TRBV7-8; CDR3aa: ASSWEMVMGGDTQY
abundance: -; j_gene: TRBJ2-7; v_gene: TRBV5-6; CDR3aa: ASSLGFGRNEQY
abundance: -; j_gene: TRBJ2-1; v_gene: TRBV9; CDR3aa: ASSVDTGLVPGENEQF
abundance: few; j_gene: TRBJ1-5; v_gene: TRBV19; CDR3aa: ASSTDSNQPQH
abundance: -; j_gene: TRBJ1-3; v_gene: TRBV27; CDR3aa: ASNRDRGSGNTIY
abundance: -; j_gene: TRBJ2-7; v_gene: TRBV28; CDR3aa: ASSLTDSYEQY
abundance: -; j_gene: TRBJ2-7; v_gene: TRBV5-1; CDR3aa: ASSLEGGSIYEQY
abundance: -; j_gene: TRBJ2-7; v_gene: TRBV11-3; CDR3aa: ASSDRQGNEQY
abundance: few; j_gene: TRBJ1-4; v_gene: TRBV6-1; CDR3aa: ASSEFLGQSNEKLF
abundance: once; j_gene: TRBJ1-2; v_gene: TRBV27; CDR3aa: ASSLNRVPGGYT
abundance: -; j_gene: TRBJ1-2; v_gene: TRBV29-1; CDR3aa: SVKETGNYGYT
abundance: -; j_gene: TRBJ1-5; v_gene: TRBV28; CDR3aa: ASSFNSNQPQH
abundance: -; j_gene: TRBJ2-1; v_gene: TRBV27; CDR3aa: ASSSIYGKGNEQF
abundance: once; j_gene: TRBJ2-7; v_gene: TRBV9; CDR3aa: ASSVAGTEQY
abundance: once; j_gene: TRBJ2-2; v_gene: TRBV19; CDR3aa: ASSTSHDVSLNTGELF
abundance: -; j_gene: TRBJ2-5; v_gene: TRBV27; CDR3aa: ASSSDAAQETQY
abundance: -; j_gene: TRBJ1-1; v_gene: TRBV5-1; CDR3aa: ASSSWSKGTLNTEAF
abundance: -; j_gene: TRBJ2-1; v_gene: TRBV7-9; CDR3aa: ASSPSPSDEQF
abundance: -; j_gene: TRBJ1-3; v_gene: TRBV11-2; CDR3aa: ASSQDRRTGNTIY
abundance: -; j_gene: TRBJ2-6; v_gene: TRBV5-4; CDR3aa: ASSLAVGSASGANVLT
abundance: -; j_gene: TRBJ2-5; v_gene: TRBV27; CDR3aa: ASSLRLGGETQY
abundance: -; j_gene: TRBJ2-1; v_gene: TRBV25-1; CDR3aa: ASSETLYNEQF
abundance: -; j_gene: TRBJ2-7; v_gene: TRBV2; CDR3aa: ASSGWNPTRSSYEQY
abundance: -; j_gene: TRBJ2-1; v_gene: TRBV7-3; CDR3aa: ASSFGHEQF
abundance: -; j_gene: TRBJ1-1; v_gene: TRBV9; CDR3aa: ASSPVNYMNTEAF
abundance: -; j_gene: TRBJ2-7; v_gene: TRBV28; CDR3aa: ASSLRSSYEQY
abundance: -; j_gene: TRBJ2-7; v_gene: TRBV7-9; CDR3aa: ASSVPGTGPTYEQY
abundance: -; j_gene: TRBJ2-2; v_gene: TRBV5-1; CDR3aa: ASSLGLAGATGELF
abundance: -; j_gene: TRBJ2-2; v_gene: TRBV4-1; CDR3aa: ASSPFGQGLPGELF
abundance: -; j_gene: TRBJ2-1; v_gene: TRBV6-5; CDR3aa: ASSYMGQGNEQF
abundance: -; j_gene: TRBJ2-7; v_gene: TRBV27; CDR3aa: ASSGQGPGLPYEQY
abundance: -; j_gene: TRBJ2-7; v_gene: TRBV10-3; CDR3aa: ATSEGSSYEQY
abundance: -; j_gene: TRBJ2-7; v_gene: TRBV9; CDR3aa: ASSPPTGASYEQY
abundance: once; j_gene: TRBJ2-5; v_gene: TRBV27; CDR3aa: ASSWSSGSQETQY
abundance: once; j_gene: TRBJ2-7; v_gene: TRBV7-8; CDR3aa: ASSLHSYEQY
abundance: -; j_gene: TRBJ1-2; v_gene: TRBV27; CDR3aa: ASSVGQGLYGYT
abundance: -; j_gene: TRBJ2-3; v_gene: TRBV7-9; CDR3aa: ASSEFEDTQY
abundance: -; j_gene: TRBJ2-4; v_gene: TRBV6-5; CDR3aa: ASSFQPKNIQY
abundance: -; j_gene: TRBJ1-2; v_gene: TRBV2; CDR3aa: ASRDSYGYGYT
abundance: -; j_gene: TRBJ2-1; v_gene: TRBV7-9; CDR3aa: ASRSPQREQF
abundance: -; j_gene: TRBJ2-2; v_gene: TRBV19; CDR3aa: ASSMSRDPWNTGELF
abundance: -; j_gene: TRBJ2-1; v_gene: TRBV10-3; CDR3aa: AISDTSGSSPYNEQF
abundance: -; j_gene: TRBJ2-2; v_gene: TRBV5-4; CDR3aa: ASSPGQHSPIGELF
abundance: -; j_gene: TRBJ1-2; v_gene: TRBV5-3; CDR3aa: ARSLLFRGRDGYT
abundance: -; j_gene: TRBJ1-5; v_gene: TRBV15; CDR3aa: ATSRDPQTWRNQPQH
abundance: -; j_gene: -; v_gene: TRBV6-5; CDR3aa: ASSLGTGSNYEQY
abundance: -; j_gene: TRBJ1-2; v_gene: TRBV2; CDR3aa: ASSDGRDRVYGYT
abundance: -; j_gene: TRBJ1-5; v_gene: TRBV28; CDR3aa: ASSLARAGQPQH
abundance: -; j_gene: TRBJ2-1; v_gene: TRBV27; CDR3aa: ASSPTSGDYYNEQF